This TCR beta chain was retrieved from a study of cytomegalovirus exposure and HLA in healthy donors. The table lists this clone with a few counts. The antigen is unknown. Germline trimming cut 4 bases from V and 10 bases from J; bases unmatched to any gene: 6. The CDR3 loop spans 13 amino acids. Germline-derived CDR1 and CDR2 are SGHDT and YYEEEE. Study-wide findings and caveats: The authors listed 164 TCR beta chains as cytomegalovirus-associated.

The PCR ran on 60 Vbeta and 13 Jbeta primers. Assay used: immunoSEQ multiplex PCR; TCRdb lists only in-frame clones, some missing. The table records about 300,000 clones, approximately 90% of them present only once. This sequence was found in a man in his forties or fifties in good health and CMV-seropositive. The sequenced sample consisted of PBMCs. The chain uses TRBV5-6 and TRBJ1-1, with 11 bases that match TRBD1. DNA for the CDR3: TGTGCCAGCAGCGCCGGGACAGGGGGGAGAGCTTTCTTT. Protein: CASSAGTGGRAFF.